This is a list of T cell receptor beta chains from one sample in a study of early stage breast cancer tumors. Method: immunoSEQ multiplex PCR; TCRdb's copy keeps in-frame clones and lacks some. In the table there are around 28,000 clones, around 70% of which are singletons. Sequences were obtained from blood. The receptors derive from a person aged 50-59 years with breast cancer. Both conserved end residues are part of each CDR3. A D gene is named only where the DNA matches it firmly. The size of a clone is reported for some rows only, either as once, few or many, or as a class for expanded clones.

v_gene	d_gene	j_gene	abundance	CDR3nt	CDR3aa
TRBV7-9	TRBD1	TRBJ2-7	few	TGTGCCAGCACAACTTTGGACAGGGCGGAGCAGTACTTC	CASTTLDRAEQYF
TRBV6-5	NA	TRBJ1-5	NA	TGTGCCAGCATGGGGTCCGGGGATCTCCAGCATTTT	CASMGSGDLQHF
TRBV7-2	TRBD2	TRBJ2-5	few	TGTGCCAGCAGCTTAGCGTCTAGCGGGCCCCAAGAGACCCAGTACTTC	CASSLASSGPQETQYF
TRBV7-8	TRBD2	TRBJ2-5	NA	TGTGCCAGCAGATCCGGACTAGCGCCCCGGGAGACCCAGTACTTC	CASRSGLAPRETQYF
TRBV6-5	TRBD2	TRBJ2-7	once	TGTGCCAGCAGTTACCGCCTAGCGGGAGGACGGGACGAGCAGTACTTC	CASSYRLAGGRDEQYF
TRBV2	TRBD2	TRBJ2-1	few	TGTGCCAGCAGTGAAGGGAGGACCGGGGGGAATGAGCAGTTCTTC	CASSEGRTGGNEQFF
TRBV9	NA	TRBJ1-1	NA	TGTGCCAGCAGCTTAACCGGGTCAACGAACACTGAAGCTTTCTTT	CASSLTGSTNTEAFF
TRBV19	TRBD2	TRBJ2-7	NA	TGTGCCAGTAGTTCCGGACTAGCGGGAGCCTACGAGCAGTACTTC	CASSSGLAGAYEQYF
TRBV9	NA	TRBJ2-1	medium-sized	TGTGCCAGCAGCGTAGCGTATGGGAGCTCCTACAATGAGCAGTTCTTC	CASSVAYGSSYNEQFF
TRBV5-6	NA	TRBJ2-3	NA	TGTGCCAGCAGCTTGGGGACGGCTGCAACGCAGTATTTT	CASSLGTAATQYF
TRBV9	NA	TRBJ2-3	NA	TGTGCCAGCAGCGCTAGCACAGATACGCAGTATTTT	CASSASTDTQYF
TRBV7-2	TRBD2	TRBJ2-5	NA	TGTGCCAGCAGCCTCCGGACTAGCGGGCACAGCACTTTCCAAGAGACCCAGTACTTC	CASSLRTSGHSTFQETQYF
TRBV6-1	NA	TRBJ1-4	NA	TGTGCCAGCAGTGAAAGGGCAGCCGCTGAGGAAAAACTGTTTTTT	CASSERAAAEEKLFF
TRBV6-6	NA	TRBJ1-1	NA	TGTGCCAGCAGCACACAGGTCCCAGCTTTCTTT	CASSTQVPAFF
TRBV29-1	NA	TRBJ1-3	NA	TGCAGCGCCCGGGACGGTGTTACTGGAAACACCATATATTTT	CSARDGVTGNTIYF
TRBV7-9	NA	TRBJ2-1	NA	TGTGCCAGCAGCTTAGTGGCAGTCTCCTACAATGAGCAGTTCTTC	CASSLVAVSYNEQFF
TRBV6-5	NA	TRBJ1-5	NA	TGTGCCAGCAGTCAGGACGGACTTAGCAATCAGCCCCAGCATTTT	CASSQDGLSNQPQHF
TRBV7-2	TRBD2	TRBJ2-7	NA	TGTGCCAGCAGCGAGGGACTAGCGGCCCCCGAGCAGTACTTC	CASSEGLAAPEQYF
TRBV6-4	TRBD2	TRBJ2-1	NA	TGTGCCAGCAGTGAGGGAGCGGGATACAATGAGCAGTTCTTC	CASSEGAGYNEQFF
TRBV27	TRBD2	TRBJ2-7	NA	TGTGCCAGCAGTTTAAGGAGCGGGAGTATATACGAGCAGTACTTC	CASSLRSGSIYEQYF
TRBV14	TRBD1	TRBJ2-7	NA	TGTGCCAGCAGCCAAGGGACAGGGGGATACGAGCAGTACTTC	CASSQGTGGYEQYF
TRBV27	NA	TRBJ1-1	NA	TGTGCCAGCAGTTTCGCCTCGAGACTTAACACTGAAGCTTTCTTT	CASSFASRLNTEAFF
TRBV6-5	NA	TRBJ2-3	few	TGTGCCAGCAAAGGAGATACGCAGTATTTT	CASKGDTQYF
TRBV4-3	NA	TRBJ2-5	NA	TGCGCCAGCAGCCAAGAAACAAAGGGGCTGAAGACCCAGTACTTC	CASSQETKGLKTQYF
TRBV4-1	TRBD2	TRBJ2-3	NA	TGCGCCAGCAGCCAAGTAGCGGGAGATACGCAGTATTTT	CASSQVAGDTQYF
TRBV11-3	NA	TRBJ2-7	NA	TGTGCCAGCACCAGAGCGGGCCGAGGCCCCCTTAACTACGAGCAGTACTTC	CASTRAGRGPLNYEQYF
TRBV19	NA	TRBJ2-3	NA	TGTGCCAGTAGTTGGGGTCGGAGAACAGATACGCAGTATTTT	CASSWGRRTDTQYF
TRBV15	NA	TRBJ1-2	once	TGTGCCACCAGCAGAGAGGAGGTAGGAAATGAGGACTACACCTTC	CATSREEVGNEDYTF
TRBV7-9	TRBD1	TRBJ2-2	NA	TGTGCCAGCAGCTTGGGACAGGGCTCTGCGGGCGGGGAGCTGTTTTTT	CASSLGQGSAGGELFF
TRBV7-9	NA	TRBJ2-6	once	TGTGCCAGCAGCCGACCCACGGGATCTGGGGCCAACGTCCTGACTTTC	CASSRPTGSGANVLTF
TRBV6-1	NA	TRBJ2-1	NA	TGTGCCAGCTCGAGGGCGGGATCGGACAATGAGCAGTTCTTC	CASSRAGSDNEQFF
TRBV27	TRBD1	TRBJ2-5	NA	TGTGCCAGCAGAATGACAGGGGCCGGGGAGACCCAGTACTTC	CASRMTGAGETQYF
TRBV9	TRBD1	TRBJ2-2	NA	TGTGCCAGCAGCCCCCGACTCCGGACAGGGGGCTACACCGGGGAGCTGTTTTTT	CASSPRLRTGGYTGELFF
TRBV5-6	NA	TRBJ2-1	once	TGTGCCAGCCGCCCGTCGTACCATAACAATGAGCAGTTCTTC	CASRPSYHNNEQFF
TRBV5-6	NA	TRBJ2-1	NA	TGTGCCAGCAGCGATACTAGCTACAATGAGCAGTTCTTC	CASSDTSYNEQFF
TRBV6-5	NA	TRBJ2-2	NA	TGTGCCACCCACAAGAACACCGGGGAGCTGTTTTTT	CATHKNTGELFF
TRBV11-2	TRBD1	TRBJ1-5	NA	TGTGCCAGCAGCTACAGACAGGGGAAGTTTCAGCCCCAGCATTTT	CASSYRQGKFQPQHF
TRBV11-2	TRBD2	TRBJ2-7	once	TGTGCCAGCAGCTTAAGTCAGGGCGGGAGCTACGAGCAGTACTTC	CASSLSQGGSYEQYF
TRBV5-1	NA	TRBJ2-4	few	TGCGCCAGCAGCTCTACTATGACTAGTAATGTGTACTTC	CASSSTMTSNVYF
TRBV29-1	NA	TRBJ2-1	NA	TGCAGCGTCTCTAGCGTGGGAGCCTACAATGAGCAGTTCTTC	CSVSSVGAYNEQFF
TRBV9	NA	TRBJ2-7	few	TGTGCCAGCAGCGTAGATGGGGGGGCCGACGCCTACGAGCAGTACTTC	CASSVDGGADAYEQYF
TRBV5-6	TRBD2	TRBJ2-1	NA	TGTGCCAGCGGACTAGAAAGCTCCTACAATGAGCAGTTCTTC	CASGLESSYNEQFF
TRBV7-9	TRBD2	TRBJ2-7	NA	TGTGCCAGCAGACGCACGGGGACTAGCGGACCCGAGCAGTACTTC	CASRRTGTSGPEQYF